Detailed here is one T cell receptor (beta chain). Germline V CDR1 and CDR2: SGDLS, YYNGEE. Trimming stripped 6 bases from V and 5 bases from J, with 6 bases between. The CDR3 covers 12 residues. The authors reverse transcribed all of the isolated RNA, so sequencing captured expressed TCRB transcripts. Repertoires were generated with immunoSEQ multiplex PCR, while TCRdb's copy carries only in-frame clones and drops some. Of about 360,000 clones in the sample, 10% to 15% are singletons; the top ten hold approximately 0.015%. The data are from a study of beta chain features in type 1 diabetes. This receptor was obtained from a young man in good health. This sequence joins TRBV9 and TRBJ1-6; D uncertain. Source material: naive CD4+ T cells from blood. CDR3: CASTRDNSPLHF. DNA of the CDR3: TGTGCCAGCACCCGCGATAATTCACCCCTCCACTTT.